One and the same sample provided the 22 T cell receptor beta chains below, sequenced in a study of Ad26.COV2.S vaccination and SARS-CoV-2 variants. This table comes from immunoSEQ multiplex PCR, and its TCRdb copy is limited to in-frame clones, with some not included. Counted here are about 400,000 clones, approximately 83% occurring once; the ten biggest clones make up about 8%. Treatment denoted: around 19 received Ad26.COV2.S at low or high dose, single or two shots; about 5 received placebo; per-sample allocation not given. Samples came from day 63 after the first vaccine or placebo injection. The source material was peripheral blood, sampled in a trial of Ad26.COV2.S vaccine versus placebo. The receptors were sampled from a person between 18 and 59 years old who received the Ad26.COV2.S COVID-19 vaccine or a placebo.

This rearrangement joins TRBV5-1 to TRBJ2-7, with D possibly TRBD1 on 7 matching bases. Looked up from germline, CDR1 is SGHRS and CDR2 is YFSETQ. Trimming removed 4 bases at V and 2 bases at J, with 19 bases between. The CDR3 covers 16 residues. Written as DNA, the CDR3 is TGCGCCAGCAGCCCCCTGGGCGGGACAGAGACCTACGAGCAGTACTTC. This translates into CASSPLGGTETYEQYF.

The chain combines TRBV2 with TRBJ2-1; tentative D call: TRBD2 (6 bases). CDR1 is SNHLY and CDR2 is FYNNEI in the germline V gene. The CDR3 is 15 amino acids. V shed 5 bases and J shed 0 bases, with 11 bases lying between them. CDR3 in amino acids: CASSFGGGSYNEQFF. CDR3 DNA: TGTGCCAGCAGTTTCGGGGGTGGCTCCTACAATGAGCAGTTCTTC.

The chain has TRBV5-1 and TRBJ1-1; D may be TRBD1 (5 bases). Between the trimmed V and J ends, which lost 0 bases and 1 base, there was a span of 10 bases. Germline CDR1 reads SGHRS; CDR2 reads YFSETQ. CDR3 length: 15 residues. This chain's CDR3 is CASSLVDSPNTEAFF. CDR3 bases: TGCGCCAGCAGCTTGGTTGACAGCCCGAACACTGAAGCTTTCTTT.

The chain recombines TRBV10-3 with TRBJ1-1, with 7 nucleotides matching TRBD1. This CDR3 comprises 17 residues. CDR1 is ENHRY, CDR2 SYGVKD, per germline. V shed 11 bases and J 0 bases; nucleotides not matched to a gene: 18. CDR3 in DNA: TGTGCCGTTTACCCTCGCCGGGACAGTAATATGAACACTGAAGCTTTCTTT. It translates to CAVYPRRDSNMNTEAFF.

The chain employs TRBV4-1 and TRBJ2-1; 9 bases are a match to TRBD2. CDR3 length equals 17 residues. Germline CDR1 and CDR2: MGHRA and YSYEKL. The junction had 3 bases not matched to a gene; V was cut back by 0 bases and J by 0 bases. This CDR3 reads CASSQDLAGSSYNEQFF. The CDR3 DNA is TGCGCCAGCAGCCAAGATCTAGCGGGAAGCTCCTACAATGAGCAGTTCTTC.

V is TRBV4-2 and J is TRBJ2-2; unclear D gene. The CDR3 consists of 16 residues. Trimming left V 0 bases short and J 2 bases short, with 10 bases between. Germline V CDR1 and CDR2: LGHNA, YNFKEQ. CDR3: CASSQDLVSNTGELFF. CDR3 bases: TGTGCCAGCAGCCAAGATCTCGTCAGCAACACCGGGGAGCTGTTTTTT.

This chain uses TRBV7-9 with TRBJ1-2; 10 nucleotides agree with TRBD1. The trim removed 5 bases at V and 2 bases at J, leaving 2 bases unmatched. Germline lookup yields CDR1 SEHNR and CDR2 FQNEAQ (reference sequence). This CDR3 comprises 14 residues. In nucleotides, the CDR3 is TGTGCCAGCAGCCGGGACAGGGGAAACTATGGCTACACCTTC. Translation: CASSRDRGNYGYTF.

Regarding this clone: Mismatch with germline at one junction end may stem from a read error. The rearrangement uses TRBV5-1 and TRBJ1-2, with 8 nucleotides matching TRBD1. This CDR3 contains 15 residues. Germline V gives CDR1 SGHRS, CDR2 YFSETQ. CDR3 sequence (DNA): TGCGCCACCAGCCAAAAAACGACAGGGGAGATGGGCTACACCTTC. Encoded protein: CATSQKTTGEMGYTF.

The chain carries TRBV24-1 and TRBJ2-7, with D unresolved. CDR1 KGHDR and CDR2 SFDVKD come from the germline V gene. The CDR3 runs to 14 residues. The V end lost 1 base, the J end lost 2 bases, and 8 bases lay between the germline ends. DNA of the CDR3: TGTGCCACCAGTGATTTTTCCCCTCCCTACGAGCAGTACTTC. This translates into CATSDFSPPYEQYF.

The count of this clone is one. The chain uses TRBV4-1 and TRBJ1-1; a weak D match, TRBD1 (5 bases). The germline gives CDR1 MGHRA, CDR2 YSYEKL. V was clipped by 1 base and J by 5 bases, with 11 bases between them. CDR3 size: 14 residues. CDR3 nucleotides: TGCGCCAGCAGCCAAGCGAAACCAGGGACTGAAGCTTTCTTT. It yields the protein CASSQAKPGTEAFF.

The V and J genes are TRBV3-1 (or the pseudogene TRBV3-2) and TRBJ1-4; possible D gene TRBD1, 5 bases. CDR1 and CDR2 (germline): LGHDT, YNNKEL (reference sequence). V lost 4 bases and J lost 10, with 19 bases in between. This CDR3 contains 15 residues. The CDR3 reads CASSLRGAEFGKLFF. DNA of the CDR3: TGTGCCAGCAGCCTTCGAGGGGCTGAATTTGGAAAACTGTTTTTT.

The chain uses TRBV5-1 and TRBJ2-5; TRBD2 is a possible D gene (7 bases). Trimming left V 2 bases short and J 2 bases short, with 16 bases between. In germline, CDR1 is SGHRS, CDR2 YFSETQ. The CDR3 is 16 residues long. The CDR3 region is CASSFRGLAVQETQYF. The CDR3 DNA is TGCGCCAGCAGCTTCCGGGGGCTAGCGGTGCAAGAGACCCAGTACTTC. Full variable domain (missing parts from reference TRBV5-1 and TRBJ2-5): KAGVTQTPRYLIKTRGQQVTLSCSPISGHRSVSWYQQTPGQGLQFLFEYFSETQRNKGNFPGRFSGRQFSNSRSEMNVSTLELGDSALYLCASSFRGLAVQETQYFGPGTRLLVL.

The chain recombines TRBV3-1 (or the pseudogene TRBV3-2) with TRBJ2-5, with 10 bases fitting TRBD2. From germline, CDR1 is LGHDT and CDR2 YNNKEL (reference sequence). The CDR3 is made up of 16 amino acids. Trimming removed 2 bases from V and 5 bases from J; junction bases left unmatched: 8. The CDR3 DNA sequence: TGTGCCAGCAGCCAACAGCTAGCGGGAGTTGAGGAGACCCAGTACTTC. The encoded protein is CASSQQLAGVEETQYF.

The chain joins TRBV2 to TRBJ1-4; 9 bases line up with TRBD1. After removal of 7 bases from V and 7 bases from J, the junction contained 13 bases not matched to a gene. CDR3 length equals 16 residues. The germline gives CDR1 SNHLY, CDR2 FYNNEI. This chain's CDR3 is CASNPESGTGFEKLFF. CDR3 coding DNA: TGTGCCAGCAACCCCGAGAGTGGGACAGGGTTTGAAAAACTGTTTTTT.

This clone came up once. The CDR3 spells CASSLSGTTDTQYF. The CDR3 nucleotides read TGTGCCAGCAGCCTATCAGGCACCACAGATACGCAGTATTTT. The chain joins TRBV3-1 (or the pseudogene TRBV3-2) to TRBJ2-3; no clear D. Germline assignment: CDR1 LGHDT and CDR2 YNNKEL (reference sequence). V was shortened by 4 bases and J by 2 bases, with 10 bases between the two germline ends. The CDR3 sequence is 14 residues long.

The chain carries TRBV5-1 and TRBJ2-7; D remains unclear. The V gene's germline CDR1 is SGHRS and CDR2 YFSETQ. The CDR3 runs to 15 residues. V dropped 4 bases and J dropped 3 bases, with 17 bases sitting between them. This chain's CDR3 is CASSPLDGNGYEQYF. In nucleotides, the CDR3 is TGCGCCAGCAGCCCCTTGGACGGAAACGGCTACGAGCAGTACTTC.

The gene calls are TRBV7-6 and TRBJ2-3, with D tentatively TRBD1 (6 bases). Trimming cost V 5 bases and J 2 bases, with 14 bases left between them. This CDR3 contains 15 residues. CDR1 SGHVS and CDR2 FNYEAQ come from the germline V gene. In DNA, the CDR3 is TGTGCCAGCAGCGCGCCGGACAGTTACACAGATACGCAGTATTTT. Translating gives CASSAPDSYTDTQYF.

The gene calls are TRBV5-1 and TRBJ2-3; 9 nucleotides line up with TRBD2. With V trimmed by 0 bases and J by 0 bases, 2 bases remained unmatched. This CDR3 is built from 16 residues. CDR1 is SGHRS, CDR2 YFSETQ, per germline. The CDR3 reads CASSLGLADSTDTQYF. CDR3 in DNA: TGCGCCAGCAGCTTGGGACTAGCGGATAGCACAGATACGCAGTATTTT.

The chain uses TRBV28 and TRBJ2-7; 8 bases are shared with TRBD2. V lost 7 bases, J lost 2 bases, and 7 bases stayed unmatched. Germline V gene data show CDR1 as MDHEN and CDR2 as SYDVKM. This CDR3 has 14 amino acids. CDR3 region: CASIASGSTYEQYF. CDR3 coding DNA: TGTGCCAGCATAGCCAGCGGGAGCACCTACGAGCAGTACTTC.

This clone was seen only a few times. The chain links TRBV29-1 to TRBJ2-7; 8 bases line up with TRBD2. CDR3 length: 13 amino acids. With V trimmed by 3 bases and J by 4 bases, 5 bases remained unmatched. In germline, CDR1 is SQVTM, CDR2 ANQGSEA. The CDR3 region is CSVDSGKGYEQYF. Written as DNA, the CDR3 is TGCAGCGTTGATAGCGGGAAGGGTTACGAGCAGTACTTC.

The V and J genes are TRBV2 and TRBJ2-3; 8 positions agree with TRBD2. In germline, CDR1 is SNHLY, CDR2 FYNNEI. With 6 bases clipped from V and 0 bases from J, the junction kept 8 bases outside the gene matches. The CDR3 runs 16 residues. CDR3 in DNA: TGTGCCAGCAGGCGAAGGTTAGCGGGGAGCACAGATACGCAGTATTTT. It encodes CASRRRLAGSTDTQYF.

This clone was counted between two and nine times. The J gene is TRBJ1-2, the V gene TRBV2; 8 bases line up with TRBD1. The CDR3 runs to 14 residues. J was trimmed by 4 bases and V by 3 bases; bases with no gene match: 4. The germline CDR1 and CDR2 sequences are SNHLY and FYNNEI. CDR3 sequence reads: CASSEGTGPYGYTF. The CDR3 DNA is TGTGCCAGCAGTGAGGGGACAGGACCCTATGGCTACACCTTC.